The text below deals with one T cell receptor beta chain. Its antigen is not identified. PCR amplification relied on 60 Vbeta primers (plus 13 Jbeta primers). This table comes from immunoSEQ multiplex PCR, and its TCRdb copy is limited to in-frame clones, with some not included. The sample includes approximately 130,000 clones, roughly 77% of them seen just once. The data originate from a study of cytomegalovirus exposure and HLA in healthy donors. Study results and caveats: Among the CMV-associated chains, a few were confirmed in vitro as specific for CMV antigens. For most TCR sequences rarity was the rule, although some public TCRs occurred in many donors. Later on, an analysis showed TCR association rates differing by HLA locus, with DRB1 the most and HLA-C the fewest.

This sequence was found in a man between 18 and 35 years old in good health and CMV-seronegative. Sequencing input: PBMCs.

The CDR3 here is CASSEEGGLSGGWSDTQYF. DNA of the CDR3: TGTGCCAGCAGCGAGGAGGGGGGGCTGAGCGGGGGGTGGTCGGATACGCAGTATTTT. V gene TRBV9 combines with J gene TRBJ2-3; the match to TRBD2 covers 9 bases. This CDR3 region has 19 residues. Germline V gene lookup returns CDR1 SGDLS and CDR2 YYNGEE. With V trimmed by 3 bases and J by 6 bases, 20 bases remained unmatched.